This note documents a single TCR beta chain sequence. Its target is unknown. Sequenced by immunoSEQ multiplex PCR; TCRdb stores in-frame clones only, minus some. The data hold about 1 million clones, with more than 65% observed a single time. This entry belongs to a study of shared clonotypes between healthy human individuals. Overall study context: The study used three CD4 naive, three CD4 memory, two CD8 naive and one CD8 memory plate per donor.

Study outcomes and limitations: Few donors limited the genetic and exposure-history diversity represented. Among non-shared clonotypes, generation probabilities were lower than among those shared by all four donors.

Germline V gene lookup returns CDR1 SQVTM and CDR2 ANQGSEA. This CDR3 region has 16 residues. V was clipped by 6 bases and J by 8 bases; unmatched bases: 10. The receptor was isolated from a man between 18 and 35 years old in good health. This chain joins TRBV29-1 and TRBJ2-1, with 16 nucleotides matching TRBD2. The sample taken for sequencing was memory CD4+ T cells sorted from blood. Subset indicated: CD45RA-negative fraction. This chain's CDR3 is CSVAGTSGGGTYEQFF. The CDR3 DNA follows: TGCAGCGTCGCCGGGACTAGCGGGGGGGGTACGTATGAGCAGTTCTTC.